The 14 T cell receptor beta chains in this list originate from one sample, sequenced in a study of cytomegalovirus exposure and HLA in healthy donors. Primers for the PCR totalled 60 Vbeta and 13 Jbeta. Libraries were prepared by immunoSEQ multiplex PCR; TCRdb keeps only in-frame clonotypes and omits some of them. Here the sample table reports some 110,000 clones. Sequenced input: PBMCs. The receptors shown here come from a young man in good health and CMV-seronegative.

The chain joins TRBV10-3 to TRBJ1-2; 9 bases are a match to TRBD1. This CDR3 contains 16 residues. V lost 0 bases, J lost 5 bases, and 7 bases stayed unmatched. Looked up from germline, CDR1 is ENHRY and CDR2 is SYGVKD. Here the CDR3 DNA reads TGTGCCATCAGTGAGTCCGTACAGGGGGCTTGGTATGGCTACACCTTC. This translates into CAISESVQGAWYGYTF.

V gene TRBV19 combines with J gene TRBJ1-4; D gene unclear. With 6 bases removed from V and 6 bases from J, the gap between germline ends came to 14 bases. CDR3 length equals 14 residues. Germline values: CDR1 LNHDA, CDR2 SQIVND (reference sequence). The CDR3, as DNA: TGTGCCAGTAGCCCCATCGGGGAGGATGAAAAACTGTTTTTT. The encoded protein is CASSPIGEDEKLFF.

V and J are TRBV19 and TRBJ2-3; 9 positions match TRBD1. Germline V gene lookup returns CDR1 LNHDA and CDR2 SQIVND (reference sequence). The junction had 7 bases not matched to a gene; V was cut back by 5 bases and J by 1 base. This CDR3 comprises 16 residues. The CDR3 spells CASSLAGTGRTDTQYF. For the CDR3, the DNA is TGTGCCAGTAGTCTAGCCGGGACAGGGCGCACAGATACGCAGTATTTT.

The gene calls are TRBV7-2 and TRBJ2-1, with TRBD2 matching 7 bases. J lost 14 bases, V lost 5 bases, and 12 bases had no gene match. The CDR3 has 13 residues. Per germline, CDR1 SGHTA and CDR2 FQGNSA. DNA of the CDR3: TGTGCCAGCAGCCCCGGCGGGAGACCTAAGGAGTTCTTC. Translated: CASSPGGRPKEFF.

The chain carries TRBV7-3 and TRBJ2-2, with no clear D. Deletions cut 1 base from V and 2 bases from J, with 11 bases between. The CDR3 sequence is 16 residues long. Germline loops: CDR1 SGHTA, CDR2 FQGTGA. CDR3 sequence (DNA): TGTGCCAGCAGCTTAATTAACAGCCTAAACACCGGGGAGCTGTTTTTT. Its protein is CASSLINSLNTGELFF.

The CDR3 coding sequence is TGCGCCAGCAGCTCCAAAATGACAGGGTGGGAAGAGACCCAGTACTTC. Residues: CASSSKMTGWEETQYF. V usage is TRBV5-1 and J usage is TRBJ2-5; TRBD1 aligns across 7 bases. Germline V CDR1 and CDR2: SGHRS, YFSETQ. The trim removed 3 bases at V and 3 bases at J, leaving 11 bases unmatched. The CDR3 is 16 amino acids.

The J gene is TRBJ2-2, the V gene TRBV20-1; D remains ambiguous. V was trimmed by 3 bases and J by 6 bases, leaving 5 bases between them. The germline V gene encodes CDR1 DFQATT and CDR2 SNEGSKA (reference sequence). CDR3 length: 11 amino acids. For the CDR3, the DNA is TGCAGTGCTAGTCGCGCCGGGGAGCTGTTTTTT. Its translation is CSASRAGELFF.

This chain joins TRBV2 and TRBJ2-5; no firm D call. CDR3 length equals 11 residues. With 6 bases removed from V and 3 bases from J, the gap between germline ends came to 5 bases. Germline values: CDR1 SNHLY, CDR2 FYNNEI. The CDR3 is CASSEEETQYF. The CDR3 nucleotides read TGTGCCAGCAGCGAGGAAGAGACCCAGTACTTC.

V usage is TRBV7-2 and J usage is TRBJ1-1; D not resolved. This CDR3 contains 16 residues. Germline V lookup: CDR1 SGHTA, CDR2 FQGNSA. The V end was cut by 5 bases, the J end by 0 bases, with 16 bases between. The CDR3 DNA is TGTGCCAGCAGCACCCGAGGTCAGAAACTGAACACTGAAGCTTTCTTT. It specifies CASSTRGQKLNTEAFF.

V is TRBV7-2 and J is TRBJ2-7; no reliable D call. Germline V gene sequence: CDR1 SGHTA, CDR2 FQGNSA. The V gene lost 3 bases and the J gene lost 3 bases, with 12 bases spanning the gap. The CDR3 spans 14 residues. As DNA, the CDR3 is TGTGCCAGCAGCTTTGGCAGACACGACTACGAGCAGTACTTC. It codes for CASSFGRHDYEQYF.

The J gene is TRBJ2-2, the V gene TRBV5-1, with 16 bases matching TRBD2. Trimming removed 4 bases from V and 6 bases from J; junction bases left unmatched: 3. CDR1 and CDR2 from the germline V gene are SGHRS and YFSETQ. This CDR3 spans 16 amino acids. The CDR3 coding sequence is TGCGCCAGCAGCCCCGGGACTAGCGGGGGGGCCGGGGAGCTGTTTTTT. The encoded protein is CASSPGTSGGAGELFF.

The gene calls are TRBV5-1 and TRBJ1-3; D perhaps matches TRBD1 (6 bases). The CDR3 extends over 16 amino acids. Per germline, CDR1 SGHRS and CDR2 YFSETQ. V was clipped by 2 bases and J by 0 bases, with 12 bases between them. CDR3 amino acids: CASSFGGPSSGNTIYF. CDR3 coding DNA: TGCGCCAGCAGCTTTGGGGGCCCTAGCTCTGGAAACACCATATATTTT.

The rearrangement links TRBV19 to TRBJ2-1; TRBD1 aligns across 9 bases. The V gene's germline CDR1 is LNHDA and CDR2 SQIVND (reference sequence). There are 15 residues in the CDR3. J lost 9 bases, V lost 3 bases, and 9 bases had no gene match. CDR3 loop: CASSMGQGFPGEQFF. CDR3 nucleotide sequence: TGTGCCAGTAGTATGGGACAGGGTTTCCCTGGTGAGCAGTTCTTC.

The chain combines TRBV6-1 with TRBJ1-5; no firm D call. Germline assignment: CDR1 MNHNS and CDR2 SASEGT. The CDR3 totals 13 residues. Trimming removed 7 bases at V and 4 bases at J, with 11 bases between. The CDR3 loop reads CASTKQQNQPQHF. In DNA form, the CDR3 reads TGTGCCAGCACTAAACAGCAAAATCAGCCCCAGCATTTT.